This TCR beta chain was documented in a study of monozygotic twins with cystic fibrosis. Overall study context: Libraries were built from 2.5 to 3 micrograms of fragmented DNA using roughly 15 PCR cycles. Findings and limits, study-wide: Low clonality (median roughly 0.01) suggested a mostly naive repertoire. V usage most resembled the co-twin in 13 of 16 pairs. Age, concordance and disease severity did not associate with shared CDR3 numbers.

Concerning this clone itself: Its antigen is not identified.

The method was immunoSEQ multiplex PCR; TCRdb's version includes in-frame clones alone and lacks a portion of them. Of about 7,500 clones in the sample, approximately 95% were seen once. The CDR3 runs 11 residues. Deletions cut 10 bases from V and 5 bases from J, with 11 bases between. CDR1 is MNHNY and CDR2 is SVGAGI in the germline V gene (reference sequence). This receptor was obtained from a boy between 2 and 15 years old with cystic fibrosis. The sequenced sample was blood. The chain couples TRBV6-6 to TRBJ2-5; no definite D call. The CDR3 DNA reads TGTGCCACCGTCTCGCAGGAGACCCAGTACTTC. It translates to CATVSQETQYF.